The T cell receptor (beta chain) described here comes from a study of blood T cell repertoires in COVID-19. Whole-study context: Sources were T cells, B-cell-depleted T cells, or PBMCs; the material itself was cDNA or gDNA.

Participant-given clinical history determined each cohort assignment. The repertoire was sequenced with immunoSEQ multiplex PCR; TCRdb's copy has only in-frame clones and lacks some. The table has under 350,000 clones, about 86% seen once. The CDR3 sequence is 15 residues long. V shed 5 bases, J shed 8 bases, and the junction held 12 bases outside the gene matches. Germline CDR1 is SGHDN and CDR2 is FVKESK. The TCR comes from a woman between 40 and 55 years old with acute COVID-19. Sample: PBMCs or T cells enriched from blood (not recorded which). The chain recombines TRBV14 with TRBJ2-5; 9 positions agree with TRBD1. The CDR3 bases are TGTGCCAGCAGCGGTGGGGACAGGGACAGAGAAACCCAGTACTTC. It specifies CASSGGDRDRETQYF.